This T cell receptor beta chain originates from a study of cytomegalovirus exposure and HLA in healthy donors. The primer mix had 60 Vbeta and 13 Jbeta primers. Some clones are missing from TCRdb's copy, which holds only in-frame ones; the method was immunoSEQ multiplex PCR. The sample records approximately 290,000 clones, 75% to 85% being singletons. Germline values: CDR1 ENHRY, CDR2 SYGVKD. With 2 bases clipped from V and 0 bases from J, the junction kept 8 bases outside the gene matches. The CDR3 sequence is 20 residues long. Though probably carrying unrecorded immune exposures, donors were nominally healthy at sampling.

This rearrangement joins TRBV10-3 to TRBJ2-2; 14 bases are a match to TRBD2. The TCR originated in a girl under 10 years old in good health and CMV-seronegative. The specimen sequenced was PBMCs. CDR3 DNA: TGTGCCATCAGTGAGCCACCGGGACTAGCGGGGGCGGCGAACACCGGGGAGCTGTTTTTT. This codes for CAISEPPGLAGAANTGELFF.